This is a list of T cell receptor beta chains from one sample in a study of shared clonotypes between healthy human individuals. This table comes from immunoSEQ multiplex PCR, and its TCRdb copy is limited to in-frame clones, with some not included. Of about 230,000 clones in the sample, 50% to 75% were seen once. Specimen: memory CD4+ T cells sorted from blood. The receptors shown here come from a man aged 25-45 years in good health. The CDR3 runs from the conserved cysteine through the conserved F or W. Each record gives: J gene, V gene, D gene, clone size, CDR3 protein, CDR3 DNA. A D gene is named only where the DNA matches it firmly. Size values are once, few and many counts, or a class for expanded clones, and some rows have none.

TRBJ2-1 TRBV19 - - CASKRQAGEQFF TGTGCCAGTAAAAGACAGGCAGGTGAGCAGTTCTTC
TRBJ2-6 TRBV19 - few CASSMSEGSGANVLTF TGTGCCAGTAGTATGTCCGAGGGCTCTGGGGCCAACGTCCTGACTTTC
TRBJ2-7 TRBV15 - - CATSRETGYEQYF TGTGCCACCAGCAGGGAAACAGGATACGAGCAGTACTTC
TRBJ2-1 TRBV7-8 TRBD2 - CASSLRTSGRWNEQFF TGTGCCAGCAGCTTGCGCACCAGCGGGAGGTGGAATGAGCAGTTCTTC
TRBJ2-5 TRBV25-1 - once CASSEYSGMEETQYF TGTGCCAGCAGTGAATATTCGGGAATGGAGGAGACCCAGTACTTC
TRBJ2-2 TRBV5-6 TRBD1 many CASSLVGVGGWNTGELFF TGTGCCAGCAGCTTGGTGGGTGTAGGGGGCTGGAACACCGGGGAGCTGTTTTTT
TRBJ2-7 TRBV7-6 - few CASSRVRSYEQYF TGTGCCAGCAGCCGAGTCCGGTCCTACGAGCAGTACTTC
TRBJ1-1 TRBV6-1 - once CASSDRPPPEAFF TGTGCCAGCAGTGACAGACCGCCACCTGAAGCTTTCTTT
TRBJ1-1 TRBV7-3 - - CASSLSGYTEAFF TGTGCCAGCAGCTTATCGGGGTACACTGAAGCTTTCTTT
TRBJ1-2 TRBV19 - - CASSIAAGAGYGYTF TGTGCCAGTAGTATAGCGGCAGGGGCGGGCTATGGCTACACCTTC
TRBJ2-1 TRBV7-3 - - CASSDWTSSEQFF TGTGCCAGCAGCGACTGGACGAGTTCTGAGCAGTTCTTC
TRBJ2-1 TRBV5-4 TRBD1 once CASSRGGQGANEQFF TGTGCCAGCAGCCGCGGGGGACAGGGGGCCAATGAGCAGTTCTTC
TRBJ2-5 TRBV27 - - CASSPLGTPQETQYF TGTGCCAGCAGTCCCCTCGGGACCCCCCAAGAGACCCAGTACTTC
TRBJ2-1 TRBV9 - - CASSVGLSYNEQFF TGTGCCAGCAGCGTAGGTCTTTCCTACAATGAGCAGTTCTTC
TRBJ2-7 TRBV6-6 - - CATRLEGHEQYF TGTGCCACCCGATTGGAGGGCCACGAGCAGTACTTC
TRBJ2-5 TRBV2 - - CASSSARETQYF TGTGCCAGCTCCAGCGCGCGAGAGACCCAGTACTTC
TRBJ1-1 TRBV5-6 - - CASSYKITSTEAFF TGTGCCAGCAGCTACAAGATTACGAGCACTGAAGCTTTCTTT
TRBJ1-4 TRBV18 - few CASSQGWSEGKLFF TGTGCCAGCTCACAGGGGTGGTCGGAAGGAAAACTGTTTTTT
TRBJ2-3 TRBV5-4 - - CASSPQGVADTQYF TGTGCCAGCAGTCCTCAAGGAGTAGCAGATACGCAGTATTTT
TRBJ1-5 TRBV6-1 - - CASSEGAGGNQPQHF TGTGCCAGCAGTGAGGGGGCAGGGGGCAATCAGCCCCAGCATTTT
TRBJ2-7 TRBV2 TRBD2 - CASRRLADSYEQYF TGTGCCAGCAGGCGACTAGCGGACTCCTACGAGCAGTACTTC
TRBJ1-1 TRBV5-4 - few CASSLGGGDAAFF TGTGCCAGCAGCTTGGGCGGGGGGGACGCAGCTTTCTTT
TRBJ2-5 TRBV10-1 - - CASSVGGEETQYF TGCGCCAGCAGTGTAGGAGGAGAGGAGACCCAGTACTTC
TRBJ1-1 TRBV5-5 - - CASSPDPTAEAFF TGTGCCAGCAGCCCGGACCCGACAGCGGAAGCTTTCTTT
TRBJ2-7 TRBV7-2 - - CASSLAAETGSYEQYF TGTGCCAGCAGCTTAGCGGCGGAGACGGGTTCCTACGAGCAGTACTTC
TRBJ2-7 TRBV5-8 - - CASSFYVGVSYEQYF TGTGCCAGCAGCTTTTACGTGGGGGTCTCCTACGAGCAGTACTTC
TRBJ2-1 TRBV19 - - CASSKSASYNEQFF TGTGCCAGTAGTAAGTCGGCCTCCTACAATGAGCAGTTCTTC
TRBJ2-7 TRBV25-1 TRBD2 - CASGRGLAGGNEQYF TGTGCCAGCGGCCGTGGACTAGCGGGAGGGAACGAGCAGTACTTC
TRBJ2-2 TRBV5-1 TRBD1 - CASSTTGTTGELFF TGCGCCAGCAGCACGACAGGGACCACCGGGGAGCTGTTTTTT
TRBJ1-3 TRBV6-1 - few CASTLGNTIYF TGTGCCAGCACCCTTGGAAACACCATATATTTT